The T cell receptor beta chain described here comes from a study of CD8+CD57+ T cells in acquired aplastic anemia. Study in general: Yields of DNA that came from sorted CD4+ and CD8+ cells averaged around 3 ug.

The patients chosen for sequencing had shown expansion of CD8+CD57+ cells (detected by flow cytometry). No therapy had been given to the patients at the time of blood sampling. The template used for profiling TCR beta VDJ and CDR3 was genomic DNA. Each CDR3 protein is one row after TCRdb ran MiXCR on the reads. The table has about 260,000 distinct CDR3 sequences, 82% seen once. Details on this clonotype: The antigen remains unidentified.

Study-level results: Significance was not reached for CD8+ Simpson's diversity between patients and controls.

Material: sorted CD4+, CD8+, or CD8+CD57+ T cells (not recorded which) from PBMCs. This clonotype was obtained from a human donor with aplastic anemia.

The CDR3 is CASSLELTDTQYFFF. CDR3 in DNA: TGTGCCAGCAGCCTAGAGCTTACAGATACGCAGTATTTTTTCTTT. The chain couples TRBV2 to TRBJ1-1; unclear D gene. This CDR3 is built from 15 residues. The V end was cut by 6 bases, the J end by 13 bases, with 27 bases between. Germline V CDR1 and CDR2: SNHLY, FYNNEI. The full variable domain, in which reference TRBV2 and TRBJ1-1 provide the parts outside the CDR3, is EPEVTQTPSHQVTQMGQEVILRCVPISNHLYFYWYRQILGQKVEFLVSFYNNEISEKSEIFDDQFSVERPDGSNFTLKIRSTKLEDSAMYFCASSLELTDTQYFFFGQGTRLTVV.